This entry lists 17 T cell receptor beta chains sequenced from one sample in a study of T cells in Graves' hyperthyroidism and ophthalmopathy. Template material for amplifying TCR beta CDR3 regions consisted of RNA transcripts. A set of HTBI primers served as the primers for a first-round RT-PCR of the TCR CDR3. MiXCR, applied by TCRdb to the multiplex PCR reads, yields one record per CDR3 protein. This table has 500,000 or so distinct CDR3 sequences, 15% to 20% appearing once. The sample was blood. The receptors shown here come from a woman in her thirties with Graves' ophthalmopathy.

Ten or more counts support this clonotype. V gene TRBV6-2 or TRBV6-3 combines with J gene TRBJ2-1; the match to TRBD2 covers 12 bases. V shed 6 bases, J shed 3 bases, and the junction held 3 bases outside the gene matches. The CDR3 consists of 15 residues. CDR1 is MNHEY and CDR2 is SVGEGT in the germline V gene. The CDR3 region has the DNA TGTGCCAGCAGCCGGGGACTAGCGGGCTACAATGAGCAGTTCTTC. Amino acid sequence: CASSRGLAGYNEQFF.

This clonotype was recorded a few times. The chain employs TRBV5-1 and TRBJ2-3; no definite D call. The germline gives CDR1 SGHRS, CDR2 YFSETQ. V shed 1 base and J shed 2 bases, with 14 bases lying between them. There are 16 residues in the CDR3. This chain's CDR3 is CASSLSWRDNTDTQYF. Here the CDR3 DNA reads TGCGCCAGCAGCTTGTCTTGGCGAGATAACACAGATACGCAGTATTTT.

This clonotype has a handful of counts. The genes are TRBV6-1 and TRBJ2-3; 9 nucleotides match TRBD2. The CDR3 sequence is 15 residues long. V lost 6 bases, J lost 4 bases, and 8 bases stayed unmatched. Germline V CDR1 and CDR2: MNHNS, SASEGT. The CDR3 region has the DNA TGTGCCAGCAGCCATAGCGGGAGAGGCCCAGATACGCAGTATTTT. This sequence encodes CASSHSGRGPDTQYF.

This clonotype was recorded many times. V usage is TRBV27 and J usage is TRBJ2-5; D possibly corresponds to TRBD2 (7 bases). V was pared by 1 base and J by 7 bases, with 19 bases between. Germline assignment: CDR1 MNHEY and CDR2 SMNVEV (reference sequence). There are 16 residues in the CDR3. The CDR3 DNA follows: TGTGCCAGCAGTTTATTAAATAGGGGGGGCAAAGGGACCCAGTACTTC. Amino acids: CASSLLNRGGKGTQYF.

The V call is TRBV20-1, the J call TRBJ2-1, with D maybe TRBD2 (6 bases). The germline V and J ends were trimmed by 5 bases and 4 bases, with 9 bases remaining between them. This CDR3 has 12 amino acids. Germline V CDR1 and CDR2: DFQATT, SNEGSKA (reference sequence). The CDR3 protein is CSAPGTYNEQFF. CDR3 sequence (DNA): TGCAGTGCTCCCGGGACTTACAATGAGCAGTTCTTC.

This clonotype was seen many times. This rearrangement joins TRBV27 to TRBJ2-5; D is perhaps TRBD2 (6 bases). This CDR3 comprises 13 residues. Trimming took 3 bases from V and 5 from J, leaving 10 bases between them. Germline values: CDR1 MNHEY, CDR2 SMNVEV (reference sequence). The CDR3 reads CASSFAGRETQYF. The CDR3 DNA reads TGTGCCAGCAGTTTCGCAGGGAGGGAGACCCAGTACTTC.

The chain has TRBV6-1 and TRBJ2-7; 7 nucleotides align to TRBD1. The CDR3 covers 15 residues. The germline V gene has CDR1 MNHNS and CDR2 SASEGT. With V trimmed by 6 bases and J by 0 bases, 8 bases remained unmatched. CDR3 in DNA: TGTGCCAGCAGCCAAACAGGGGACCGCTCCTACGAGCAGTACTTC. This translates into CASSQTGDRSYEQYF.

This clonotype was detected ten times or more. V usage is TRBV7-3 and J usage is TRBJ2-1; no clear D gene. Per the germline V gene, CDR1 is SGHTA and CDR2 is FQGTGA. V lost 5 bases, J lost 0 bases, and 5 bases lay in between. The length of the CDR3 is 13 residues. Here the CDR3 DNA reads TGTGCCAGCAGCGTAGACTCCTACAATGAGCAGTTCTTC. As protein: CASSVDSYNEQFF.

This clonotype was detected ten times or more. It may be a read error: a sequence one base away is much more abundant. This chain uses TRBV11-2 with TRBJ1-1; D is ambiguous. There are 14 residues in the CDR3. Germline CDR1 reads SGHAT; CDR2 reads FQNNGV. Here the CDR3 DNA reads TGTGCCGGCAGCTTAGATCCGGGCTACACTGAAGCTTTCTTT. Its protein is CAGSLDPGYTEAFF.

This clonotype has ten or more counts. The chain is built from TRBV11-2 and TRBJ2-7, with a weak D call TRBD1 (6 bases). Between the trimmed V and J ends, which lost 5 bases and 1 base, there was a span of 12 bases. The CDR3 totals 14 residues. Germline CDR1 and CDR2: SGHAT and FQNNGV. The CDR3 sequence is CASSIRTVSYEQYF. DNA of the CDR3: TGTGCCAGCAGCATCCGGACAGTTTCCTACGAGCAGTACTTC.

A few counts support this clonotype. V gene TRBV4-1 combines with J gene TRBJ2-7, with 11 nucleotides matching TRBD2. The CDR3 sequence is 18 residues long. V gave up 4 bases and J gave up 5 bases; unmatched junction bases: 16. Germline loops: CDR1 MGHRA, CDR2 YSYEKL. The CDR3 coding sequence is TGCGCCAGCAGCCCATTGGGGCTAGCGGGAGGTTCAGGGCACGAGCAGTACTTC. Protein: CASSPLGLAGGSGHEQYF.

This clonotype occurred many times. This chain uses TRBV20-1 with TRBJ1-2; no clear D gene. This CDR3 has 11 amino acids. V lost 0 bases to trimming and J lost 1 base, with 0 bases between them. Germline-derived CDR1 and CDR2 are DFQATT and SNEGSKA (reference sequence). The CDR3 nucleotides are TGCAGTGCTAGAGATAACTATGGCTACACCTTC. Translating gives CSARDNYGYTF.

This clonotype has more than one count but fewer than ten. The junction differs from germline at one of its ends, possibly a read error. CDR3 nucleotides: TGTGCCAGCAGTTTGTCAGGGGCTCGGGAAAAGGACTTC. This encodes CASSLSGAREKDF. The rearrangement joins TRBV28 to TRBJ2-5; D might be TRBD1 (6 bases). Germline CDR1 is MDHEN and CDR2 is SYDVKM. The CDR3 is 13 amino acids.

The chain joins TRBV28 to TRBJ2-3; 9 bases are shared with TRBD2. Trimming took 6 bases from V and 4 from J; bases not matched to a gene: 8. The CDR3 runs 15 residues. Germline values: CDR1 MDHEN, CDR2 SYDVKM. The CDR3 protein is CASRGTSLHADTQYF. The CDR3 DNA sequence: TGTGCCAGCAGGGGGACTAGCCTTCACGCAGATACGCAGTATTTT.

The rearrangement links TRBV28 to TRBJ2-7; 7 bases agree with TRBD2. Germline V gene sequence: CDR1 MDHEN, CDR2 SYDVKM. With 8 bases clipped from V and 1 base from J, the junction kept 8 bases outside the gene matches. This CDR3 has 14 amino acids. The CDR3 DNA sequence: TGTGCCAGCCTTGGGGCGGGAGAGTCCTACGAGCAGTACTTC. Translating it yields CASLGAGESYEQYF.

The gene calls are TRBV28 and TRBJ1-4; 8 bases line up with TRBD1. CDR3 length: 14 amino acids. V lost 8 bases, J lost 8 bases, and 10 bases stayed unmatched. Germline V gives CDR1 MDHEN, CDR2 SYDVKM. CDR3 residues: CASQVTGVFEKLFF. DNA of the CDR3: TGTGCCAGCCAAGTGACAGGGGTTTTCGAAAAACTGTTTTTT.

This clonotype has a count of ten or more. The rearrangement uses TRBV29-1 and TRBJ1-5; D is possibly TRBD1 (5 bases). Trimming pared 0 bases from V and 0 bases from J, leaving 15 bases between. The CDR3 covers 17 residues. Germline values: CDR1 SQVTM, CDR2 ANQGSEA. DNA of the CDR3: TGCAGCGTTGAAGATACGCTACAGGATTATAGCAATCAGCCCCAGCATTTT. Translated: CSVEDTLQDYSNQPQHF.